The clone carrying this TCR beta chain was observed a handful of times. Its specificity is unknown. TCR beta cDNA libraries included unique molecular identifiers. When about 1 to 11 million T cells were used, they gave 500,000 or so cDNA molecules. Using its own MiXCR run on the PCR reads, TCRdb lists one record per CDR3 protein. The table has hundreds of thousands of distinct CDR3 sequences, approximately 59% seen once. The data were obtained in a study of post-analysis software for immune sequencing data. Whole-study context: The study covered relapsing-remitting, secondary progressive and progressive-relapsing courses of multiple sclerosis.

Overall study findings and caveats: Controls had significantly higher normalized Chao1 diversity than multiple sclerosis patients.

This receptor was identified in a girl aged 2-15 years with multiple sclerosis. Sequenced material: blood.

This CDR3 reads CASSWKGETQYF. Here the CDR3 DNA reads TGCGCCAGCAGCTGGAAGGGAGAGACCCAGTACTTC. This chain connects TRBV5-1 to TRBJ2-5; D is unresolved. The CDR3 has 12 amino acids. Deletions cut 3 bases from V and 4 bases from J, with 7 bases between. Germline assignment: CDR1 SGHRS and CDR2 YFSETQ. The full variable domain, with the rest looked up from reference TRBV5-1 and TRBJ2-5, is KAGVTQTPRYLIKTRGQQVTLSCSPISGHRSVSWYQQTPGQGLQFLFEYFSETQRNKGNFPGRFSGRQFSNSRSEMNVSTLELGDSALYLCASSWKGETQYFGPGTRLLVL.